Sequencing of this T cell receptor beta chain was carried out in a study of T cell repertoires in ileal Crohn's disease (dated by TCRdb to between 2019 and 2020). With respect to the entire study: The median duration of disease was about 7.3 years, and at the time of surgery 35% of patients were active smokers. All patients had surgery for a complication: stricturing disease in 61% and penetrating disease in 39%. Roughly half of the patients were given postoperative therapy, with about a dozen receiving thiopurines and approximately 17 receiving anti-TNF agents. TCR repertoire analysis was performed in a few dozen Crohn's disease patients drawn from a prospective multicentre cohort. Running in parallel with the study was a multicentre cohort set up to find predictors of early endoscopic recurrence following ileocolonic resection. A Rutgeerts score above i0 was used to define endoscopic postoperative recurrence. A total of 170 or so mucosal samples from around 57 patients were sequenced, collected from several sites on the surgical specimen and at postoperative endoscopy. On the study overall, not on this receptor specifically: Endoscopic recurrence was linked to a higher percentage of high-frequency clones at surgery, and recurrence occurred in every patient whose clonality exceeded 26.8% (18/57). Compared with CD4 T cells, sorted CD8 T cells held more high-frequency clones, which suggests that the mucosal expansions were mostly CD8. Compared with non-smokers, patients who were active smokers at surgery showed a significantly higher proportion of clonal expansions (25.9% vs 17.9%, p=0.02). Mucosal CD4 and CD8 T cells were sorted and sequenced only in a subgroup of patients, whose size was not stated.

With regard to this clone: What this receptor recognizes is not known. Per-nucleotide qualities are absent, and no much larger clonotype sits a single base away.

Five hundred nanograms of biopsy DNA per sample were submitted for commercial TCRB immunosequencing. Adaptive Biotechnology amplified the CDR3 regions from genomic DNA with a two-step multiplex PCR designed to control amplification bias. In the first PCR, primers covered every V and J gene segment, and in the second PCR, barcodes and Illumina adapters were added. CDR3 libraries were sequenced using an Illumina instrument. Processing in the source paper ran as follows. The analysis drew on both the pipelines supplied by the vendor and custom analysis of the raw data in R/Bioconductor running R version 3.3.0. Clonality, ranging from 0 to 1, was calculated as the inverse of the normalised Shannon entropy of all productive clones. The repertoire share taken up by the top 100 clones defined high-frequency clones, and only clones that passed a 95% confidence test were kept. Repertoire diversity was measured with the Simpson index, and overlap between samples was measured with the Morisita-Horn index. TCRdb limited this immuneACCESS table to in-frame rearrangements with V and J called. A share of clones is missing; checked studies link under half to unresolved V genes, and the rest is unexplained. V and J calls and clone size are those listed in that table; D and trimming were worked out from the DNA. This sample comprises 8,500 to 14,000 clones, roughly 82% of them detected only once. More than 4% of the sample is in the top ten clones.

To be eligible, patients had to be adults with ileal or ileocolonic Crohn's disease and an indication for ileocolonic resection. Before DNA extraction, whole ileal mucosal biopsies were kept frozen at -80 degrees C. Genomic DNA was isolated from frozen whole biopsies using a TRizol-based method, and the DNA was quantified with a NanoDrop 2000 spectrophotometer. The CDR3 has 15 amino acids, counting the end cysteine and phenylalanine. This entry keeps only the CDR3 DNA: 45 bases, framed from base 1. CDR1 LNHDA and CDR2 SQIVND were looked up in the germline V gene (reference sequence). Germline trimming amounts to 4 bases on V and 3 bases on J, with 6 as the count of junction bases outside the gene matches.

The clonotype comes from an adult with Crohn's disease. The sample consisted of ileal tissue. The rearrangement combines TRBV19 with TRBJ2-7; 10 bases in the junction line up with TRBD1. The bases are TGTGCCAGTAGTAATCGACAGGGGGCTCGCTACGAGCAGTACTTC. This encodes CASSNRQGARYEQYF.